Listed here are 19 T cell receptor beta chains from one sample, sequenced in a study of T cells in localized non-small cell lung cancer. Here immunoSEQ multiplex PCR was the method, and the copy in TCRdb shows in-frame clones only, minus some. The repertoire has 40,000 to 60,000 clones, about four fifths of them found once; the top ten carry roughly 18%. The sample was peripheral blood mononuclear cells, taken before any cancer treatment. Receptor source: a man aged 40 to 70 with stage III lung adenocarcinoma.

The CDR3 DNA is TGTGCCAGCAGCCGAGGAGGGAAGGGGGGTGAGGAACTGTTTTTT. Its translation: CASSRGGKGGEELFF. J is TRBJ1-4 and V is TRBV6-5, with a tentative D call TRBD1 (6 bases). This CDR3 region has 15 residues. The V gene's germline CDR1 is MNHEY and CDR2 SVGAGI. The V gene lost 6 bases and the J gene lost 12 bases, with 23 bases spanning the gap.

V gene TRBV5-6 combines with J gene TRBJ2-7; D is possibly TRBD1 (5 bases). The CDR3 loop spans 12 amino acids. Germline V gives CDR1 SGHDT, CDR2 YYEEEE. Trimming shortened V by 0 bases and J by 6 bases, and 7 bases separated the two germline ends. The chain's CDR3 is CASSLVGAEQYF. The CDR3 nucleotides are TGTGCCAGCAGCTTGGTAGGGGCCGAGCAGTACTTC.

This clone was observed a handful of times. The chain has TRBV9 and TRBJ2-7; 9 nucleotides line up with TRBD2. This CDR3 has 15 residues. J lost 7 bases, V lost 0 bases, and 8 bases had no gene match. Germline-derived CDR1 and CDR2 are SGDLS and YYNGEE. CDR3 bases: TGTGCCAGCAGCGTAGATGGCGGGGGGGCTGAAGAGCAGTACTTC. Amino acids: CASSVDGGGAEEQYF.

The chain is built from TRBV29-1 and TRBJ2-2, with unresolved D. V was cut by 2 bases and J by 2 bases, with 6 bases left in between. This CDR3 has 13 residues. CDR1 and CDR2 from the germline V gene are SQVTM and ANQGSEA. The chain's CDR3 is CSVESGNTGELFF. DNA of the CDR3: TGCAGCGTTGAATCCGGTAACACCGGGGAGCTGTTTTTT.

The chain employs TRBV6-6 and TRBJ2-7; 9 nucleotides agree with TRBD1. V trimming: 2 bases; J trimming: 4 bases; junction bases outside the gene matches: 6. The CDR3 is made up of 15 amino acids. CDR1 is MNHNY and CDR2 is SVGAGI in the germline V gene (reference sequence). CDR3 sequence (DNA): TGTGCCAGCAGTTACGCAGGGACAGGGAAATACGAGCAGTACTTC. Translation gives CASSYAGTGKYEQYF.

V and J are TRBV5-1 and TRBJ2-5; 10 nucleotides agree with TRBD2. The CDR3 length is 14 residues. After removal of 5 bases from V and 10 bases from J, the junction contained 11 bases not matched to a gene. Germline-derived CDR1 and CDR2 are SGHRS and YFSETQ. The CDR3 DNA reads as TGCGCCAGCAGGGCTACTAGCGGGGTCTCGGTCCAGTACTTC. Translated, it gives CASRATSGVSVQYF.

This clone has a single count. The V gene is TRBV7-2, the J gene TRBJ1-2, with a possible D match to TRBD1 (5 bases). The CDR3 contains 14 residues. V gave up 1 base and J gave up 8 bases, with 14 bases separating them. Per germline, CDR1 SGHTA and CDR2 FQGNSA. The CDR3 DNA sequence: TGTGCCAGCAGCTTAGGACAGAGCCTTTGGGGCTACACCTTC. Its translation is CASSLGQSLWGYTF.

This chain connects TRBV6-6 to TRBJ1-6; D remains ambiguous. The CDR3 spans 14 residues. The germline CDR1 and CDR2 sequences are MNHNY and SVGAGI (reference sequence). V was cut by 6 bases and J by 7 bases, with 13 bases left in between. As DNA, the CDR3 is TGTGCCAGCAGGCCAGATGGGTCCAATTCACCCCTCCACTTT. Encoded protein: CASRPDGSNSPLHF.

This clone came up once. The V call is TRBV4-1, the J call TRBJ1-5; 7 nucleotides line up with TRBD1. The V segment lost 4 bases and the J segment 3 bases; nucleotides outside the gene matches: 6. The CDR3 consists of 15 residues. Germline lookup yields CDR1 MGHRA and CDR2 YSYEKL. CDR3 sequence reads: CASSRLGQDNQPQHF. The DNA of the CDR3 is TGCGCCAGCAGCCGCCTTGGACAGGACAATCAGCCCCAGCATTTT.

The V call is TRBV6-5, the J call TRBJ2-3; 9 bases agree with TRBD1. This CDR3 has 15 residues. Trimming cost V 6 bases and J 3 bases; bases outside gene matches: 7. CDR1 is MNHEY, CDR2 SVGAGI, per germline. The CDR3 nucleotides read TGTGCCAGCAGACTGGGACAGGGAATGACAGATACGCAGTATTTT. It is translated as CASRLGQGMTDTQYF.

This chain links TRBV6-1 with TRBJ1-5; D is perhaps TRBD1 (6 bases). The CDR3 consists of 13 residues. V dropped 6 bases and J dropped 5 bases, with 11 bases sitting between them. Germline CDR1 is MNHNS and CDR2 is SASEGT. CDR3 region: CASSTGHYQPQHF. The CDR3 DNA is TGTGCCAGCAGCACAGGGCATTATCAGCCCCAGCATTTT.

V gene TRBV29-1 combines with J gene TRBJ2-3; 9 bases agree with TRBD1. Germline loops: CDR1 SQVTM, CDR2 ANQGSEA. The V gene end was trimmed by 7 bases and the J gene end by 0 bases; junction bases not matched to a gene: 14. This CDR3 is built from 17 residues. The CDR3 protein is CSGLGGTGKDSTDTQYF. The CDR3 DNA reads as TGCAGCGGCCTAGGAGGGACAGGGAAGGATAGCACAGATACGCAGTATTTT.

The genes are TRBV29-1 and TRBJ2-7; D possibly corresponds to TRBD1 (6 bases). The CDR3 sequence is 14 residues long. Germline V lookup: CDR1 SQVTM, CDR2 ANQGSEA. Trimming stripped 5 bases from V and 0 bases from J, with 14 bases between. CDR3 in DNA: TGCAGCGTTTCGGGACACCTGAACTCCTACGAGCAGTACTTC. Its protein is CSVSGHLNSYEQYF.

The chain has TRBV7-2 and TRBJ1-2, with 7 bases aligning to TRBD1. V trimming: 5 bases; J trimming: 5 bases; junction bases outside the gene matches: 8. This CDR3 has 14 amino acids. Germline CDR1 is SGHTA and CDR2 is FQGNSA. CDR3 sequence: CASSHTGTAYGYTF. In nucleotides, the CDR3 is TGTGCCAGCAGCCACACCGGGACAGCTTATGGCTACACCTTC.

V usage is TRBV7-7 and J usage is TRBJ2-5; no clear D. The length of the CDR3 is 13 residues. Germline-derived CDR1 and CDR2 are SSHAT and FNYEAQ (reference sequence). V shed 5 bases and J shed 4 bases, with 11 bases lying between them. The CDR3 nucleotides are TGTGCCAGCAGCCCCGAAGGGCCAGAGACCCAGTACTTC. Protein sequence: CASSPEGPETQYF.

The chain has TRBV7-2 and TRBJ2-1, with D maybe TRBD2 (6 bases). CDR1 and CDR2 (germline): SGHTA, FQGNSA. The length of the CDR3 is 11 residues. Trimming shortened V by 4 bases and J by 9 bases, and 7 bases separated the two germline ends. CDR3 coding DNA: TGTGCCAGCAGCTGGGGAGGTGAGCAGTTCTTC. Encoded protein: CASSWGGEQFF.

The chain joins TRBV5-5 to TRBJ2-3; possibly TRBD2 for D (5 bases). This CDR3 spans 16 amino acids. Germline CDR1 reads SGHKS; CDR2 reads YYEKEE (reference sequence). The V end was cut by 1 base, the J end by 5 bases, with 17 bases between. CDR3: CASSLYGSAKGDTQYF. The CDR3 DNA is TGTGCCAGCAGCTTGTATGGTAGCGCTAAGGGAGATACGCAGTATTTT.

The chain links TRBV6-4 to TRBJ2-3; D not resolved. The germline V gene has CDR1 MRHNA and CDR2 SNTAGT. Trimming pared 0 bases from V and 5 bases from J, leaving 6 bases between. This CDR3 is 13 amino acids long. The CDR3 DNA reads as TGTGCCAGCAGTGACTCGGGCATAGATACGCAGTATTTT. Translated: CASSDSGIDTQYF.

The V and J genes are TRBV9 and TRBJ1-1, with D uncertain. Germline V CDR1 and CDR2: SGDLS, YYNGEE. V was shortened by 6 bases and J by 8 bases, with 17 bases between the two germline ends. This CDR3 contains 13 residues. CDR3 region: CASTSHVAVEAFF. CDR3 in DNA: TGTGCCAGCACCTCTCACGTAGCTGTAGAAGCTTTCTTT.